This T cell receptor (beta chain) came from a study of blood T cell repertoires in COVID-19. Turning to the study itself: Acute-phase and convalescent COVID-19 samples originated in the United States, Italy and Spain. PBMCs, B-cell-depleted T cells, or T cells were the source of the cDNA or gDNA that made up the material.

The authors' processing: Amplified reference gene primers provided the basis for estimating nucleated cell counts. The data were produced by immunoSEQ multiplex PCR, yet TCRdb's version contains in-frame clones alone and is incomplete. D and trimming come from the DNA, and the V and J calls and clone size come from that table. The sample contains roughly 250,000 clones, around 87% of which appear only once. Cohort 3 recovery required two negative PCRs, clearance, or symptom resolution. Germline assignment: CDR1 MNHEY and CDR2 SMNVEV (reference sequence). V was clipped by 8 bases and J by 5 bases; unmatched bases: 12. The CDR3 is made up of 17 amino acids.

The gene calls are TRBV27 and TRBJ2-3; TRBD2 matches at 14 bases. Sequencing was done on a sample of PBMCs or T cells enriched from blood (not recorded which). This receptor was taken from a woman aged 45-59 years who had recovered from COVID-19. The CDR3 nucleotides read TGTGCCAGCGCCTCCCCCGGGACTAGCGGGAGTAGAGATACGCAGTATTTT. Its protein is CASASPGTSGSRDTQYF.